The 27 T cell receptor beta chains in this list originate from one sample, sequenced in a study of T cell changes during pregnancy in multiple sclerosis. Sequencing was performed with immunoSEQ multiplex PCR; in TCRdb, only in-frame clones are kept and a portion is missing. The table has some 80,000 clones, around 94% seen once; the top ten hold 0.13% to 0.15%. This specimen consisted of CD4+ T cells from peripheral blood mononuclear cells, obtained after pregnancy. The receptors were gathered from a female donor with multiple sclerosis, enrolled in a pregnancy study.

This clone was recorded a few times. The chain combines TRBV2 with TRBJ1-5; no definite D call. The V end lost 4 bases, the J end lost 0 bases, and 10 bases lay between the germline ends. This CDR3 is built from 15 residues. Germline lookup yields CDR1 SNHLY and CDR2 FYNNEI. CDR3 DNA sequence: TGTGCCAGCAGTGGAACGGGTCTTAGCAATCAGCCCCAGCATTTT. Encoded protein: CASSGTGLSNQPQHF.

The V and J genes are TRBV11-2 and TRBJ2-7, with TRBD2 matching over 13 bases. Per germline, CDR1 SGHAT and CDR2 FQNNGV. Germline trimming cut 6 bases from V and 7 bases from J; bases unmatched to any gene: 9. The length of the CDR3 is 15 residues. The DNA for the CDR3 is TGTGCCAGCAGTTCTGGACTAGCGGGGGCCACGGAGCAGTACTTC. Amino acid sequence: CASSSGLAGATEQYF.

The chain employs TRBV6-5 and TRBJ2-1; D might be TRBD1 (5 bases). Trimming removed 7 bases at V and 5 bases at J, with 18 bases between. The CDR3 runs 15 residues. The germline gives CDR1 MNHEY, CDR2 SVGAGI. CDR3 sequence: CASNPAGASNNEQFF. CDR3 bases: TGTGCCAGCAACCCCGCTGGGGCGTCCAACAATGAGCAGTTCTTC.

The J gene is TRBJ2-7, the V gene TRBV10-3, with 8 nucleotides matching TRBD1. Looked up from germline, CDR1 is ENHRY and CDR2 is SYGVKD. The CDR3 has 14 amino acids. The ends lost 7 bases at V and 6 bases at J; junction bases unmatched: 11. Here the CDR3 reads CAIKQTGASGEQYF. In DNA, the CDR3 is TGTGCCATCAAGCAGACAGGGGCGTCGGGCGAGCAGTACTTC.

The chain recombines TRBV5-1 with TRBJ2-3, with TRBD2 matching over 8 bases. Germline lookup yields CDR1 SGHRS and CDR2 YFSETQ. V trimming: 0 bases; J trimming: 2 bases; junction bases outside the gene matches: 5. The CDR3 has 16 amino acids. CDR3 sequence reads: CASSLGRAGDTDTQYF. In DNA form, the CDR3 reads TGCGCCAGCAGCTTGGGGCGAGCGGGAGACACAGATACGCAGTATTTT.

The count of this clone is one. V gene TRBV20-1 combines with J gene TRBJ2-5; perhaps TRBD1 as D (6 bases). There are 11 residues in the CDR3. CDR1 and CDR2 (germline): DFQATT, SNEGSKA (reference sequence). The CDR3 region is CSLQGRETQYF. The CDR3 bases are TGCAGCCTCCAGGGGAGAGAGACCCAGTACTTC.

This chain connects TRBV7-2 to TRBJ1-5; 9 bases line up with TRBD1. Trimming cost V 5 bases and J 4 bases; bases outside gene matches: 6. The CDR3 consists of 15 residues. Germline CDR1 and CDR2: SGHTA and FQGNSA. The CDR3 loop reads CASSLRTGENQPQHF. CDR3 coding DNA: TGTGCCAGCAGCCTCCGGACAGGGGAGAATCAGCCCCAGCATTTT.

This sequence joins TRBV5-4 and TRBJ2-7; 9 bases agree with TRBD2. The CDR3 has 15 residues. Germline lookup yields CDR1 SGHNT and CDR2 YYREEE (reference sequence). With V trimmed by 0 bases and J by 3 bases, 4 bases remained unmatched. This chain's CDR3 is CASSLAQRGVYEQYF. CDR3 coding DNA: TGTGCCAGCAGCTTGGCTCAGCGGGGGGTCTACGAGCAGTACTTC.

V gene TRBV28 combines with J gene TRBJ1-2; tentative D call: TRBD1 (6 bases). CDR3 size: 14 residues. Germline V lookup: CDR1 MDHEN, CDR2 SYDVKM. V lost 5 bases and J lost 5, with 15 bases in between. The CDR3 DNA is TGTGCCAGCAGTCAGACAGGCTTAGGATATGGCTACACCTTC. Translating it yields CASSQTGLGYGYTF.

The gene calls are TRBV10-3 and TRBJ2-1, with D perhaps matching TRBD2 (6 bases). The V end was cut by 5 bases, the J end by 10 bases, with 15 bases between. Germline V gives CDR1 ENHRY, CDR2 SYGVKD. There are 13 residues in the CDR3. CDR3 coding DNA: TGTGCCATCAGTCAAAACCGGGACTTAGAGCAGTTCTTC. Translating it yields CAISQNRDLEQFF.

The V gene is TRBV27, the J gene TRBJ2-7; maybe TRBD2 (6 bases). V was cut by 6 bases and J by 5 bases, with 20 bases left in between. CDR1 MNHEY and CDR2 SMNVEV come from the germline V gene (reference sequence). The length of the CDR3 is 15 residues. CDR3 protein: CASRGGTGITDEQYF. The CDR3 DNA sequence: TGTGCCAGCAGGGGGGGAACCGGGATTACTGACGAGCAGTACTTC.

The genes are TRBV7-6 and TRBJ2-1, with 8 bases aligning to TRBD2. CDR3 size: 17 residues. Per germline, CDR1 SGHVS and CDR2 FNYEAQ. V gave up 4 bases and J gave up 0 bases; unmatched junction bases: 8. CDR3 protein: CASSSGLGGSSYNEQFF. CDR3 DNA: TGTGCCAGCAGCTCGGGACTAGGGGGAAGCTCCTACAATGAGCAGTTCTTC.

V is TRBV7-2 and J is TRBJ2-7; TRBD1 aligns across 7 bases. This CDR3 region has 13 residues. The trim removed 4 bases at V and 6 bases at J, leaving 6 bases unmatched. Per the germline V gene, CDR1 is SGHTA and CDR2 is FQGNSA. The chain's CDR3 is CASSSDRQGEQYF. The CDR3 DNA is TGTGCCAGCAGCTCGGACAGACAGGGCGAGCAGTACTTC.

V is TRBV4-2 and J is TRBJ1-1; no reliable D call. Looked up from germline, CDR1 is LGHNA and CDR2 is YNFKEQ. The CDR3 consists of 13 residues. Between the trimmed V and J ends, which lost 0 bases and 9 bases, there was a span of 11 bases. The CDR3 protein is CASSQDQTEKAFF. As DNA, the CDR3 is TGTGCCAGCAGCCAAGATCAAACGGAGAAAGCTTTCTTT.

J is TRBJ2-5 and V is TRBV7-2; 8 bases are a match to TRBD1. Germline values: CDR1 SGHTA, CDR2 FQGNSA. With 6 bases clipped from V and 3 bases from J, the junction kept 9 bases outside the gene matches. The CDR3 totals 15 residues. This chain's CDR3 is CASSRQGFLKETQYF. The DNA for the CDR3 is TGTGCCAGCAGTCGACAGGGGTTTCTTAAAGAGACCCAGTACTTC.

V and J are TRBV6-4 and TRBJ2-2; a possible D gene is TRBD2 (6 bases). CDR1 is MRHNA, CDR2 SNTAGT, per germline. Trimming cost V 8 bases and J 4 bases, with 14 bases left between them. CDR3 size: 14 residues. The CDR3 protein is CASAGLAGTGELFF. In DNA form, the CDR3 reads TGTGCCAGCGCGGGGTTAGCAGGCACCGGGGAGCTGTTTTTT.

V gene TRBV5-1 combines with J gene TRBJ2-3; 7 bases line up with TRBD1. With 4 bases clipped from V and 1 base from J, the junction kept 15 bases outside the gene matches. This CDR3 contains 18 residues. Germline V CDR1 and CDR2: SGHRS, YFSETQ. CDR3 sequence reads: CASSVGQRLGLGTDTQYF. CDR3 DNA sequence: TGCGCCAGCAGCGTGGGACAGAGGCTCGGGTTGGGCACAGATACGCAGTATTTT.

The chain joins TRBV11-2 to TRBJ2-7; tentative D call: TRBD1 (6 bases). V was shortened by 0 bases and J by 7 bases, with 16 bases between the two germline ends. This CDR3 is built from 15 residues. Germline V lookup: CDR1 SGHAT, CDR2 FQNNGV. CDR3 sequence: CASSLDQGTNREQYF. For the CDR3, the DNA is TGTGCCAGCAGCTTAGATCAGGGGACGAATAGGGAGCAGTACTTC.

The V and J genes are TRBV2 and TRBJ2-1; 11 bases line up with TRBD1. V shed 8 bases, J shed 8 bases, and the junction held 5 bases outside the gene matches. CDR3 length: 13 residues. The germline gives CDR1 SNHLY, CDR2 FYNNEI. The CDR3 spells CASGGTGGDEQFF. The CDR3 coding sequence is TGTGCCAGCGGTGGGACAGGGGGGGATGAGCAGTTCTTC.

The J gene is TRBJ2-3, the V gene TRBV18; perhaps TRBD1 as D (6 bases). The CDR3 totals 18 residues. Germline loops: CDR1 KGHSH, CDR2 LQKENI. Trimming took 3 bases from V and 0 from J, leaving 19 bases between them. CDR3 protein: CASSPRPGQGFSTDTQYF. DNA for the CDR3: TGTGCCAGCTCACCGAGGCCTGGCCAGGGGTTTAGCACAGATACGCAGTATTTT.

For this clone: Its ends do not fully match the called genes, so a read error is possible. The chain employs TRBV7-7 and TRBJ2-1, with 9 nucleotides matching TRBD2. The CDR3 is 15 amino acids. CDR1 is SSHAT, CDR2 FNYEAQ, per germline (reference sequence). The CDR3 DNA is TGTGCTAGCAGCTCTTCTAGCGGGGCATACAATGAGCAGTTCTTC. Its protein is CASSSSSGAYNEQFF.

The V gene is TRBV30, the J gene TRBJ2-3; tentatively, D is TRBD1 (5 bases). CDR3 length: 13 amino acids. Germline V gene lookup returns CDR1 GTSNPN and CDR2 SVGIG (reference sequence). CDR3 DNA sequence: TGTGCTATGGGTCAGGGTAGGGCAGATACGCAGTATTTT. This gives the protein CAMGQGRADTQYF.

V and J are TRBV5-1 and TRBJ2-3; possible D gene TRBD2, 5 bases. CDR3 length equals 13 residues. The germline V gene encodes CDR1 SGHRS and CDR2 YFSETQ. V dropped 4 bases and J dropped 1 base, with 7 bases sitting between them. CDR3: CASSPGGTDTQYF. CDR3 bases: TGCGCCAGCAGCCCCGGGGGCACAGATACGCAGTATTTT.

This chain links TRBV7-9 with TRBJ1-1; 7 nucleotides agree with TRBD1. CDR1 and CDR2 from the germline V gene are SEHNR and FQNEAQ (reference sequence). V gave up 5 bases and J gave up 0 bases; unmatched junction bases: 6. The CDR3 loop spans 15 amino acids. CDR3 sequence reads: CASSVPGQMNTEAFF. As DNA, the CDR3 is TGTGCCAGCAGCGTACCGGGACAGATGAACACTGAAGCTTTCTTT.

The chain recombines TRBV6-1 with TRBJ2-5, with 8 positions matching TRBD2. The V gene's germline CDR1 is MNHNS and CDR2 SASEGT. The CDR3 extends over 13 amino acids. V lost 6 bases, J lost 4 bases, and 4 bases stayed unmatched. The chain's CDR3 is CASRRLATETQYF. The CDR3 coding sequence is TGTGCCAGCAGACGACTAGCGACAGAGACCCAGTACTTC.

V gene TRBV28 combines with J gene TRBJ1-4; D might be TRBD1 (6 bases). The CDR3 is made up of 15 amino acids. The germline V gene has CDR1 MDHEN and CDR2 SYDVKM. Trimming removed 6 bases at V and 6 bases at J, with 17 bases between. CDR3 in amino acids: CASRVPGQRDEKLFF. The CDR3 nucleotides read TGTGCCAGCAGGGTTCCGGGACAACGAGATGAAAAACTGTTTTTT.

The chain employs TRBV7-2 and TRBJ2-2; D is possibly TRBD1 (5 bases). Germline V gives CDR1 SGHTA, CDR2 FQGNSA. The V end lost 1 base, the J end lost 0 bases, and 9 bases lay between the germline ends. CDR3 size: 16 residues. For the CDR3, the DNA is TGTGCCAGCAGCTTAGGGCAGGGCCCGAACACCGGGGAGCTGTTTTTT. As protein: CASSLGQGPNTGELFF.